The 6 T cell receptor beta chains given below trace back to one sample, sequenced in a study of T cells in tumors after PD-1 blockade. Sequencing was performed with immunoSEQ multiplex PCR; in TCRdb, only in-frame clones are kept and a portion is missing. The sample holds around 51,000 clones, approximately 81% seen once. The sample was PBMCs, taken before anti-PD-1 treatment. Receptors were obtained from a human donor with basal cell carcinoma.

This clone was observed a handful of times. The chain has TRBV4-2 and TRBJ1-2, with D hard to call. Germline V CDR1 and CDR2: LGHNA, YNFKEQ. This CDR3 is 16 amino acids long. The V gene lost 1 base and the J gene lost 0 bases, with 12 bases spanning the gap. CDR3: CASSQVDVSSNYGYTF. The DNA of the CDR3 is TGTGCCAGCAGCCAAGTGGACGTTTCGTCTAACTATGGCTACACCTTC.

The chain joins TRBV12-5 to TRBJ1-1; D uncertain. V dropped 6 bases and J dropped 0 bases, with 14 bases sitting between them. The germline V gene has CDR1 LGHNT and CDR2 FRNRAP. This CDR3 spans 15 amino acids. CDR3 residues: CASGPAMGLNTEAFF. CDR3 nucleotides: TGTGCTAGTGGCCCTGCTATGGGCTTGAACACTGAAGCTTTCTTT.

The V call is TRBV4-1, the J call TRBJ1-5, with TRBD1 as a possible D gene (5 bases). Germline lookup yields CDR1 MGHRA and CDR2 YSYEKL. The CDR3 contains 14 residues. With 0 bases removed from V and 9 bases from J, the gap between germline ends came to 12 bases. CDR3 nucleotides: TGCGCCAGCAGCCAAGATGTCCAGGGCATGCCCCAGCATTTT. Translation: CASSQDVQGMPQHF.

This clone has only a few counts. The CDR3 here is CASSRQIGSPLHF. The CDR3 coding sequence is TGTGCCAGCAGTCGACAGATTGGGTCACCCCTCCACTTT. The chain uses TRBV2 and TRBJ1-6; D possibly corresponds to TRBD1 (5 bases). Deletions cut 5 bases from V and 10 bases from J, with 12 bases between. The CDR3 sequence is 13 residues long. In germline, CDR1 is SNHLY, CDR2 FYNNEI.

The rearrangement joins TRBV5-5 to TRBJ2-1, with D maybe TRBD2 (6 bases). V shed 7 bases and J shed 0 bases, with 14 bases lying between them. Germline V gives CDR1 SGHKS, CDR2 YYEKEE (reference sequence). The CDR3 sequence is 15 residues long. DNA for the CDR3: TGTGCCAGCGGCGGGACGCAACGCTCCTACAATGAGCAGTTCTTC. It translates to CASGGTQRSYNEQFF.

The V call is TRBV6-1, the J call TRBJ1-2, with D hard to call. This CDR3 spans 14 amino acids. The V and J ends lost 3 bases and 4 bases respectively, with 12 bases between them. Germline-derived CDR1 and CDR2 are MNHNS and SASEGT. CDR3 DNA sequence: TGTGCCAGCAGTGAGTCGACGGGTGGCTATGGCTACACCTTC. Amino acids: CASSESTGGYGYTF.